The entry below describes one T cell receptor (beta chain). This entry is derived from a study of blood T cell repertoires in COVID-19. Whole-study context: COVID-19 samples from acute and convalescent phases originated in the United States, Italy and Spain. Sources were T cells, B-cell-depleted T cells, or PBMCs; the material itself was cDNA or gDNA.

Trimming took off 4 bases at V and 5 bases at J, with 9 bases between the two ends. The CDR3 loop spans 13 amino acids. Germline V gene sequence: CDR1 MNHEY, CDR2 SMNVEV (reference sequence). Sequenced by immunoSEQ multiplex PCR; TCRdb stores in-frame clones only, minus some. The sample includes 25,000 to 30,000 clones, approximately 88% of them seen just once. The chain joins TRBV27 to TRBJ1-5; possibly TRBD1 for D (6 bases). Material: peripheral blood. The sequence came from a human donor in a cohort sampled during active COVID-19. The CDR3: CASSYGGHQPQHF. The CDR3 bases are TGTGCCAGCAGTTACGGGGGGCATCAGCCCCAGCATTTT.